This T cell receptor (beta chain) comes out of a study of cytomegalovirus exposure and HLA in healthy donors. With respect to this clone: What it recognizes is unknown.

General study points: It is likely that the observed cluster of highly shared sequence variants was a sequencing artifact.

Researchers ran the PCR with 60 Vbeta and 13 Jbeta primers. The method was immunoSEQ multiplex PCR; TCRdb's version includes in-frame clones alone and lacks a portion of them. The sample records about 160,000 clones, 65% to 85% being singletons. The sample was PBMCs. The receptor was derived from a male donor in good health and CMV-seronegative.

CDR3 DNA: TGTGCCAGCAGTTTATCGCTACAGGCTAACTATGGCTACACCTTC. Protein product: CASSLSLQANYGYTF. This chain uses TRBV27 with TRBJ1-2; perhaps TRBD1 as D (5 bases). V was clipped by 0 bases and J by 0 bases, with 8 bases between them. The CDR3 totals 15 residues. CDR1 and CDR2 from the germline V gene are MNHEY and SMNVEV (reference sequence).